Below are 3 T cell receptor beta chains sequenced from a single sample in a study of blood T cell repertoires in COVID-19. Using immunoSEQ multiplex PCR, the repertoire was profiled, and TCRdb retains in-frame clones only, with some absent. The sample carries around 230,000 clones, around 88% recorded once. Specimen: PBMCs or T cells enriched from blood (not recorded which). Source of these receptors: a woman in her thirties or forties with acute COVID-19.

The V and J genes are TRBV7-9 and TRBJ2-5; the D gene is possibly TRBD2 (6 bases). CDR1 and CDR2 from the germline V gene are SEHNR and FQNEAQ (reference sequence). V was cut by 3 bases and J by 5 bases, with 13 bases left in between. CDR3 size: 14 residues. The CDR3 sequence: CASSFREDRETQYF. CDR3 bases: TGTGCCAGCAGCTTCAGGGAGGACCGGGAGACCCAGTACTTC.

V gene TRBV7-2 combines with J gene TRBJ1-4; 7 bases match TRBD1. This CDR3 spans 15 amino acids. After removal of 6 bases from V and 0 bases from J, the junction contained 4 bases not matched to a gene. Per germline, CDR1 SGHTA and CDR2 FQGNSA. Here the CDR3 reads CASSLQGSTNEKLFF. The CDR3 DNA is TGTGCCAGCAGTTTACAGGGGTCAACTAATGAAAAACTGTTTTTT.

This rearrangement joins TRBV12-3 or TRBV12-4 to TRBJ2-1; 11 bases agree with TRBD2. CDR3 size: 13 residues. Losses at the gene ends were 3 bases for V and 10 bases for J; bases not matched to a gene: 2. The CDR3 spells CASSFLAGGEQFF. Written as DNA, the CDR3 is TGTGCCAGCAGTTTTCTAGCGGGAGGCGAGCAGTTCTTC.